The 14 T cell receptor beta chains presented below share a single source sample, sequenced in a study of blood T cell repertoires in COVID-19. The protocol was immunoSEQ multiplex PCR, while the TCRdb copy is restricted to in-frame clones and leaves out a portion. Of approximately 160,000 clones in the sample, approximately 81% were seen once. The sample taken for sequencing was peripheral blood. The source of these receptors is a woman in her sixties with COVID-19, enrolled during active disease.

The J gene is TRBJ2-2, the V gene TRBV6-5; 7 positions match TRBD1. Per the germline V gene, CDR1 is MNHEY and CDR2 is SVGAGI. The CDR3 runs to 15 residues. Germline trimming cut 6 bases from V and 0 bases from J; bases unmatched to any gene: 4. The CDR3: CASRKGTANTGELFF. CDR3 nucleotide sequence: TGTGCCAGCAGGAAAGGGACAGCGAACACCGGGGAGCTGTTTTTT.

The rearrangement joins TRBV6-5 to TRBJ1-1; D unclear. Between the trimmed V and J ends, which lost 9 bases and 5 bases, there was a span of 16 bases. This CDR3 region has 13 residues. The V gene's germline CDR1 is MNHEY and CDR2 SVGAGI. The DNA of the CDR3 is TGTGCCAGTAGTCTGTCGGGGAATACTGAAGCTTTCTTT. Translation gives CASSLSGNTEAFF.

The CDR3 loop reads CASSLRGRHEQYF. The CDR3 DNA follows: TGTGCCAGCAGTTTAAGGGGGCGGCACGAGCAGTACTTC. The chain carries TRBV12-3 or TRBV12-4 and TRBJ2-7, with 7 bases matching TRBD1. The CDR3 runs 13 residues. Losses at the gene ends were 2 bases for V and 5 bases for J; bases not matched to a gene: 3.

The chain carries TRBV6-5 and TRBJ2-2; 13 positions agree with TRBD2. Trimming took 6 bases from V and 5 from J; bases not matched to a gene: 3. The germline CDR1 and CDR2 sequences are MNHEY and SVGAGI. The CDR3 contains 15 residues. CDR3 sequence (DNA): TGTGCCAGCAGGAGGACTAGCGGGGGTACCGGGGAGCTGTTTTTT. Its protein product is CASRRTSGGTGELFF.

The chain combines TRBV5-4 with TRBJ1-5; D gene unclear. CDR3 length: 12 amino acids. Germline CDR1 SGHNT, CDR2 YYREEE (reference sequence). V was cut by 2 bases and J by 8 bases, with 8 bases left in between. CDR3 sequence (DNA): TGTGCCAGCAGCTTTCCCGGGGAGCCCCAGCATTTT. It specifies CASSFPGEPQHF.

This clone occurred a few times. The rearrangement uses TRBV25-1 and TRBJ1-3; TRBD1 might be the D (5 bases). The V end lost 1 base, the J end lost 0 bases, and 10 bases lay between the germline ends. The CDR3 is 16 amino acids. Germline CDR1 and CDR2: MGHDK and SYGVNS. The CDR3 DNA is TGTGCCAGCAGTGAATTTAGACAGAGCTCTGGAAACACCATATATTTT. Protein sequence: CASSEFRQSSGNTIYF.

V and J are TRBV3-1 (or the pseudogene TRBV3-2) and TRBJ1-6; perhaps TRBD1 as D (5 bases). V was shortened by 0 bases and J by 10 bases, with 7 bases between the two germline ends. CDR3 length: 13 residues. Germline loops: CDR1 LGHDT, CDR2 YNNKEL (reference sequence). In DNA form, the CDR3 reads TGTGCCAGCAGCCAAGATTGGGGCTCACCCCTCCACTTT. Protein sequence: CASSQDWGSPLHF.

The rearrangement uses TRBV13 and TRBJ1-4, with D hard to call. This CDR3 comprises 15 residues. Germline V gene sequence: CDR1 PRHDT, CDR2 FYEKMQ (reference sequence). Trimming left V 5 bases short and J 4 bases short, with 14 bases between. The CDR3 DNA is TGTGCCAGCAGCACCAGAACGGGGATTAATGAAAAACTGTTTTTT. It is translated as CASSTRTGINEKLFF. The full variable domain, in which reference TRBV13 and TRBJ1-4 provide the parts outside the CDR3, is AAGVIQSPRHLIKEKRETATLKCYPIPRHDTVYWYQQGPGQDPQFLISFYEKMQSDKGSIPDRFSAQQFSDYHSELNMSSLELGDSALYFCASSTRTGINEKLFFGSGTQLSVL.

This clone was found once. The rearrangement links TRBV27 to TRBJ1-6; tentative D call: TRBD1 (6 bases). The V end was cut by 6 bases, the J end by 10 bases, with 16 bases between. This CDR3 has 14 amino acids. CDR1 is MNHEY and CDR2 is SMNVEV in the germline V gene (reference sequence). The CDR3, as DNA: TGTGCCAGCAGGGATACAGGGTTTAGCTCACCCCTCCACTTT. This translates into CASRDTGFSSPLHF.

V gene TRBV13 combines with J gene TRBJ1-1, with 7 nucleotides matching TRBD1. The CDR3 totals 12 residues. V lost 3 bases to trimming and J lost 10 bases; unmatched junction nucleotides: 5. Germline assignment: CDR1 PRHDT and CDR2 FYEKMQ (reference sequence). CDR3: CASSFDRARAFF. CDR3 nucleotides: TGTGCCAGCAGCTTTGACAGGGCGCGAGCTTTCTTT. The variable domain in full, completed from reference TRBV13 and TRBJ1-1, reads AAGVIQSPRHLIKEKRETATLKCYPIPRHDTVYWYQQGPGQDPQFLISFYEKMQSDKGSIPDRFSAQQFSDYHSELNMSSLELGDSALYFCASSFDRARAFFGQGTRLTVV.

The chain couples TRBV9 to TRBJ2-6, with D unclear. The CDR3 consists of 16 residues. The V end was cut by 4 bases, the J end by 4 bases, with 15 bases between. CDR1 and CDR2 (germline): SGDLS, YYNGEE. The CDR3 here is CASSQITQTGANVLTF. CDR3 DNA sequence: TGTGCCAGCAGCCAAATTACCCAAACAGGGGCCAACGTCCTGACTTTC.

The chain is built from TRBV12-5 and TRBJ2-3; maybe TRBD2 (5 bases). Between the trimmed V and J ends, which lost 6 bases and 8 bases, there was a span of 12 bases. The germline V gene has CDR1 LGHNT and CDR2 FRNRAP. The CDR3 totals 12 residues. This chain's CDR3 is CASGTTQVTQYF. As DNA, the CDR3 is TGTGCTAGTGGGACTACTCAAGTTACGCAGTATTTT. The whole variable domain, filled in from reference TRBV12-5 and TRBJ2-3, reads DARVTQTPRHKVTEMGQEVTMRCQPILGHNTVFWYRQTMMQGLELLAYFRNRAPLDDSGMPKDRFSAEMPDATLATLKIQPSEPRDSAVYFCASGTTQVTQYFGPGTRLTVL.

The rearrangement links TRBV7-7 to TRBJ2-1, with D tentatively TRBD2 (5 bases). Germline CDR1 and CDR2: SSHAT and FNYEAQ (reference sequence). This CDR3 contains 12 residues. Trimming removed 5 bases from V and 9 bases from J, with 11 bases in between. The DNA for the CDR3 is TGTGCCAGCAGCATCGGGGAAGGTGAGCAGTTCTTC. Its protein is CASSIGEGEQFF. Full variable domain (rest looked up from reference TRBV7-7 and TRBJ2-1): GAGVSQSPRYKVTKRGQDVTLRCDPISSHATLYWYQQALGQGPEFLTYFNYEAQPDKSGLPSDRFSAERPEGSISTLTIQRTEQRDSAMYRCASSIGEGEQFFGPGTRLTVL.

A word on this clone: The junction departs from germline at one end; a sequencing error may be responsible. The chain is built from TRBV5-5 and TRBJ2-1, with D maybe TRBD1 (6 bases). Germline V gene lookup returns CDR1 SGHKS and CDR2 YYEKEE (reference sequence). This CDR3 comprises 17 residues. The CDR3 sequence is CASSLDPQGKSSNEQFF. The CDR3 region has the DNA TGTGCCAGCAGCTTGGACCCGCAGGGGAAATCCTCCAATGAGCAGTTCTTC.